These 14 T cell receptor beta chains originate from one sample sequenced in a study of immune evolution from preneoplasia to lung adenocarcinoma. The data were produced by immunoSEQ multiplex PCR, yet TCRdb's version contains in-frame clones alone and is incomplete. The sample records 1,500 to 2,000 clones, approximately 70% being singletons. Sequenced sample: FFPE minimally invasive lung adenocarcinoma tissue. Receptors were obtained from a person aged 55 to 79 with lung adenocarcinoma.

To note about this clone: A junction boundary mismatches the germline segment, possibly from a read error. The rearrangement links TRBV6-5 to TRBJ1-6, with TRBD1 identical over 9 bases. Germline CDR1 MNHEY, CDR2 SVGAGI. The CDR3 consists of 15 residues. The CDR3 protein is CTSSTTGTGNSPLHF. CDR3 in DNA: TGTACCAGCAGCACTACGGGGACAGGGAATTCACCCCTCCACTTT.

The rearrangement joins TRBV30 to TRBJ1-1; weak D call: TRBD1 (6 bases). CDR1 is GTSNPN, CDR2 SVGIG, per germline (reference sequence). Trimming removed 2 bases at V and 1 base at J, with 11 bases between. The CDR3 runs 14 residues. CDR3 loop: CAWSLHRENTEAFF. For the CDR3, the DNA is TGTGCCTGGAGTCTGCACAGGGAGAACACTGAAGCTTTCTTT.

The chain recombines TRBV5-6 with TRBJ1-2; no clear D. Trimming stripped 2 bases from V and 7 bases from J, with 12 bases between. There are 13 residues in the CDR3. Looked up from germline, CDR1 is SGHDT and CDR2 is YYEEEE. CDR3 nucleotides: TGTGCCAGCAGCTTAAAGGGAGGAATTGGCTACACCTTC. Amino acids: CASSLKGGIGYTF. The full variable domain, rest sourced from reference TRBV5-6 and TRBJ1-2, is DAGVTQSPTHLIKTRGQQVTLRCSPKSGHDTVSWYQQALGQGPQFIFQYYEEEERQRGNFPDRFSGHQFPNYSSELNVNALLLGDSALYLCASSLKGGIGYTFGSGTRLTVV.

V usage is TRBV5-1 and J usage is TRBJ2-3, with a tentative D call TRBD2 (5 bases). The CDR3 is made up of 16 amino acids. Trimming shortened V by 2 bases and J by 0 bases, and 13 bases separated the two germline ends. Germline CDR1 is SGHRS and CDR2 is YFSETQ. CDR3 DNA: TGCGCCAGCAGCTTCAATATTCGGGGAAGCACAGATACGCAGTATTTT. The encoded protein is CASSFNIRGSTDTQYF.

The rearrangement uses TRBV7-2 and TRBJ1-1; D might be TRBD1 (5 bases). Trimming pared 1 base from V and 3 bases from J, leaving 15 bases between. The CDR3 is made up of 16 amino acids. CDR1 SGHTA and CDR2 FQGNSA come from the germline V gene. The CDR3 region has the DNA TGTGCCAGCAGCTTAGGACTCGGCAGGGAGGACACTGAAGCTTTCTTT. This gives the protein CASSLGLGREDTEAFF.

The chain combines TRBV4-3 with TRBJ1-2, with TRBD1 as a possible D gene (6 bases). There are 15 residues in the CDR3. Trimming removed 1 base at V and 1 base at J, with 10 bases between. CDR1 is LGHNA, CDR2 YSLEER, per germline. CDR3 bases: TGCGCCAGCAGCCAAGCGGGGGGGCTTAACTATGGCTACACCTTC. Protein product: CASSQAGGLNYGYTF.

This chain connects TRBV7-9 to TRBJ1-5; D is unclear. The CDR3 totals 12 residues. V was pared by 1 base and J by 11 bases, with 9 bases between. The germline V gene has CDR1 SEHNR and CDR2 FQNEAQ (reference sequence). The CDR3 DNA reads TGTGCCAGCAGCTTAGACAGTTTGACCCAGCATTTT. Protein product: CASSLDSLTQHF.

The CDR3 protein is CASSPNPTGPYEQYF. CDR3 sequence (DNA): TGTGCCAGCAGCCCCAATCCTACAGGGCCCTACGAGCAGTACTTC. The chain carries TRBV11-2 and TRBJ2-7, with D possibly TRBD1 on 6 matching bases. The CDR3 runs to 15 residues. V was shortened by 5 bases and J by 2 bases, with 16 bases between the two germline ends. Germline V gives CDR1 SGHAT, CDR2 FQNNGV. Full variable domain (remainder filled in from reference TRBV11-2 and TRBJ2-7): EAGVAQSPRYKIIEKRQSVAFWCNPISGHATLYWYQQILGQGPKLLIQFQNNGVVDDSQLPKDRFSAERLKGVDSTLKIQPAKLEDSAVYLCASSPNPTGPYEQYFGPGTRLTVT.

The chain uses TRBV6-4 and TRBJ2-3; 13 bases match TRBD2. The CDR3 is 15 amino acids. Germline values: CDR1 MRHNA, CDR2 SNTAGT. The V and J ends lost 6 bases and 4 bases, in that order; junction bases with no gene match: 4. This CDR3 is CASSETSGGSDTQYF. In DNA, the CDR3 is TGTGCCAGCAGCGAGACTAGCGGGGGGTCAGATACGCAGTATTTT.

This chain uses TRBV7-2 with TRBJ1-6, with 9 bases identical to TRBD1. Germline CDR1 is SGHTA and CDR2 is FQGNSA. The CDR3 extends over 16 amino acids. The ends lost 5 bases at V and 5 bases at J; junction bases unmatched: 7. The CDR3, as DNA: TGTGCCAGCAGCGCTCGGGGACAGGGAGATAATTCACCCCTCCACTTT. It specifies CASSARGQGDNSPLHF.

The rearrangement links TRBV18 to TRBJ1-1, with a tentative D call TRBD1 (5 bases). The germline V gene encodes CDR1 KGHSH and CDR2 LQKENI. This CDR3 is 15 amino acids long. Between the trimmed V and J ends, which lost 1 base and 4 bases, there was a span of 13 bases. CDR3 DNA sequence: TGTGCCAGCTCACCACGGGCAGGTAGGGGCACTGAAGCTTTCTTT. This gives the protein CASSPRAGRGTEAFF.

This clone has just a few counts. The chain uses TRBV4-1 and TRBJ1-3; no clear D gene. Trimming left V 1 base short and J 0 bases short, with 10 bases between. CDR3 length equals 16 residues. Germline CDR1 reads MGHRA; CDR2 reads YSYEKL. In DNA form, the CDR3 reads TGCGCCAGCAGCCAAGGAGGTTGGGTCTCTGGAAACACCATATATTTT. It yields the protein CASSQGGWVSGNTIYF.

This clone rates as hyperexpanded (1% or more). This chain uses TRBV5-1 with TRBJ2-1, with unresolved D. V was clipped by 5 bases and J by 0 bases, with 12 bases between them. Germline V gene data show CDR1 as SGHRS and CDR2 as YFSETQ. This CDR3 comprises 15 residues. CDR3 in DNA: TGCGCCAGCAGTTCCCAGGTTAGCTCCTACAATGAGCAGTTCTTC. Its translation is CASSSQVSSYNEQFF.

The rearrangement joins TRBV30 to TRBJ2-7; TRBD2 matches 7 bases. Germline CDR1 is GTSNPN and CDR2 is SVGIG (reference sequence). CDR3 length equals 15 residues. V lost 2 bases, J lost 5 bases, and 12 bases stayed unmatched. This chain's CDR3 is CAWSFSVGGANEQYF. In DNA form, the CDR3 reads TGTGCCTGGAGTTTTTCTGTGGGAGGGGCCAACGAGCAGTACTTC.